The next 15 T cell receptor beta chains were all read from a single sample in a study of CD8+ T cells in alopecia areata. RNA extraction and reverse transcription yielded cDNA as sequencing template. Repertoires were generated with immunoSEQ multiplex PCR, while TCRdb's copy carries only in-frame clones and drops some. The sample records fewer than 250,000 clones, about two fifths being singletons. Treatment in this sample: oral pan-JAK inhibitor, 5-10 mg twice daily. This specimen was CD4+ T cells sorted from blood, taken at week 34, from a patient treated with tofacitinib. All receptors derive from a human donor with alopecia areata.

The genes are TRBV2 and TRBJ2-1, with D tentatively TRBD1 (6 bases). With 7 bases removed from V and 8 bases from J, the gap between germline ends came to 18 bases. The CDR3 has 14 amino acids. Germline V gene sequence: CDR1 SNHLY, CDR2 FYNNEI. The CDR3 is CASIRGQTSDEQFF. Here the CDR3 DNA reads TGTGCCAGCATTCGTGGACAGACATCCGATGAGCAGTTCTTC.

V gene TRBV30 combines with J gene TRBJ2-3, with TRBD2 as a possible D gene (6 bases). V lost 5 bases and J 3 bases, leaving 12 bases between the germline ends. This CDR3 has 13 amino acids. CDR1 is GTSNPN and CDR2 is SVGIG in the germline V gene (reference sequence). The CDR3 coding sequence is TGTGCCTGGGCTGTTGGGGGGACAGATACGCAGTATTTT. Protein product: CAWAVGGTDTQYF.

V gene TRBV5-1 combines with J gene TRBJ2-2, with a possible D match to TRBD1 (5 bases). CDR3 length: 18 residues. The germline CDR1 and CDR2 sequences are SGHRS and YFSETQ. Trimming took 5 bases from V and 0 from J, leaving 20 bases between them. The CDR3 DNA reads as TGCGCCAGCAGGCCACCTGGGGCTCCATTAGCGAACACCGGGGAGCTGTTTTTT. Its protein product is CASRPPGAPLANTGELFF.

This clone has a handful of counts. V is TRBV7-9 and J is TRBJ2-1; no firm D call. Germline CDR1 is SEHNR and CDR2 is FQNEAQ (reference sequence). The V and J ends lost 1 base and 9 bases respectively, with 13 bases between them. The CDR3 contains 14 residues. In nucleotides, the CDR3 is TGTGCCAGCAGCTTAGAGGTTGCCTCGGGTGAGCAGTTCTTC. Amino acids: CASSLEVASGEQFF.

The chain combines TRBV21-1 with TRBJ2-5; TRBD2 is taken as the D call from the table, unchecked against the DNA. TRBV21-1 is designated a pseudogene. This CDR3 region has 14 residues. The CDR3 coding sequence is TGTGCCAGCAGCACGGACTTTCCCCAAGAGACCCAGTACTTC. Encoded protein: CASSTDFPQETQYF.

The sample holds a few counts of this clone. V usage is TRBV6-1 and J usage is TRBJ1-5; no definite D call. The CDR3 runs 13 residues. Trimming left V 8 bases short and J 5 bases short, with 13 bases between. Germline lookup yields CDR1 MNHNS and CDR2 SASEGT. CDR3 residues: CASLETGDQPQHF. The CDR3 nucleotides read TGTGCCAGCCTCGAGACCGGCGATCAGCCCCAGCATTTT.

Remarks on this clone: At the DNA level, this CDR3 is encoded by other sequences in the same sample as well. The V and J genes are TRBV5-1 and TRBJ1-1; TRBD1 matches at 8 bases. V lost 0 bases, J lost 4 bases, and 2 bases stayed unmatched. This CDR3 has 14 residues. CDR1 and CDR2 from the germline V gene are SGHRS and YFSETQ. The CDR3 here is CASSLEQGGTEAFF. In DNA form, the CDR3 reads TGCGCCAGCAGCTTGGAACAGGGGGGCACTGAAGCTTTCTTT. Combining the CDR3 with reference TRBV5-1 and TRBJ1-1 gives the whole variable domain KAGVTQTPRYLIKTRGQQVTLSCSPISGHRSVSWYQQTPGQGLQFLFEYFSETQRNKGNFPGRFSGRQFSNSRSEMNVSTLELGDSALYLCASSLEQGGTEAFFGQGTRLTVV.

The chain couples TRBV2 to TRBJ2-1; D might be TRBD2 (5 bases). V gave up 3 bases and J gave up 9 bases, with 12 bases separating them. The CDR3 has 13 amino acids. From germline, CDR1 is SNHLY and CDR2 FYNNEI. The chain's CDR3 is CASSDYLGGEQFF. DNA of the CDR3: TGTGCCAGCAGTGATTACCTAGGAGGTGAGCAGTTCTTC.

The table lists this clone with a few counts. The gene calls are TRBV29-1 and TRBJ1-1; D is possibly TRBD1 (6 bases). V dropped 6 bases and J dropped 5 bases, with 19 bases sitting between them. Per germline, CDR1 SQVTM and CDR2 ANQGSEA. The CDR3 has 14 residues. CDR3 sequence: CSVAELQGFTEAFF. CDR3 DNA sequence: TGCAGCGTCGCGGAGTTACAGGGTTTTACTGAAGCTTTCTTT.

The chain carries TRBV7-9 and TRBJ2-7; TRBD1 agrees at 9 bases. Germline-derived CDR1 and CDR2 are SEHNR and FQNEAQ (reference sequence). The CDR3 length is 16 residues. The V gene end was trimmed by 5 bases and the J gene end by 1 base; junction bases not matched to a gene: 9. This CDR3 reads CASSPRKTGGSYEQYF. CDR3 coding DNA: TGTGCCAGCAGCCCGAGAAAGACAGGGGGGTCCTACGAGCAGTACTTC.

The rearrangement joins TRBV4-1 to TRBJ1-2; a possible D gene is TRBD1 (6 bases). CDR1 MGHRA and CDR2 YSYEKL come from the germline V gene. The CDR3 spans 15 residues. Trimming cost V 0 bases and J 6 bases, with 14 bases left between them. The chain's CDR3 is CASSQDWPPGDGYTF. The CDR3 region has the DNA TGCGCCAGCAGCCAAGATTGGCCCCCAGGGGATGGCTACACCTTC.

The chain is built from TRBV27 and TRBJ1-2; D perhaps matches TRBD1 (5 bases). Germline assignment: CDR1 MNHEY and CDR2 SMNVEV (reference sequence). CDR3 length: 14 residues. Trimming removed 5 bases from V and 8 bases from J, with 18 bases in between. CDR3 sequence: CASSPRQNFLGYTF. The CDR3, as DNA: TGTGCCAGCAGTCCCCGACAGAACTTCTTGGGCTACACCTTC.

There are a few counts of this clone. V is TRBV6-5 and J is TRBJ2-3; 10 bases are a match to TRBD2. Losses at the gene ends were 0 bases for V and 6 bases for J; bases not matched to a gene: 6. The CDR3 has 16 amino acids. CDR1 and CDR2 from the germline V gene are MNHEY and SVGAGI. The DNA for the CDR3 is TGTGCCAGCAGTTACTCCCCCCTAGCGGGGGTCGATACGCAGTATTTT. Translating it yields CASSYSPLAGVDTQYF.

The rearrangement links TRBV5-1 to TRBJ2-3, with 9 nucleotides matching TRBD1. CDR1 and CDR2 from the germline V gene are SGHRS and YFSETQ. The CDR3 length is 15 residues. The junction had 3 bases not matched to a gene; V was cut back by 4 bases and J by 0 bases. The CDR3 loop is CASSIGQGSTDTQYF. CDR3 nucleotide sequence: TGCGCCAGCAGCATCGGACAGGGGAGCACAGATACGCAGTATTTT. The complete variable domain, with remaining parts taken from reference TRBV5-1 and TRBJ2-3, reads KAGVTQTPRYLIKTRGQQVTLSCSPISGHRSVSWYQQTPGQGLQFLFEYFSETQRNKGNFPGRFSGRQFSNSRSEMNVSTLELGDSALYLCASSIGQGSTDTQYFGPGTRLTVL.

This clone occurred a few times. The chain links TRBV11-2 to TRBJ2-1; D not certain. The CDR3 totals 12 residues. The V end was cut by 8 bases, the J end by 8 bases, with 13 bases between. Germline V gene data show CDR1 as SGHAT and CDR2 as FQNNGV. CDR3 coding DNA: TGTGCCAGCTCGTGGGTAGGTGATGAGCAGTTCTTC. The encoded protein is CASSWVGDEQFF.